This TCR beta chain emerged from a study of T cell responses to AZD1222 COVID-19 vaccine. Using immunoSEQ multiplex PCR, the repertoire was profiled, and TCRdb retains in-frame clones only, with some absent. Of some 120,000 clones listed, about 90% are singletons. As for this clone: The antigen is not known.

Study conclusions and caveats: Increased Spike-specific TCR breadth and depth were observed after two AZD1222 doses.

From germline, CDR1 is MNHEY and CDR2 SVGAGI. Trimming took off 2 bases at V and 0 bases at J, with 11 bases between the two ends. The length of the CDR3 is 16 residues. Sequences were derived from peripheral blood, sampled on day 0 of AZD1222 vaccination. This chain links TRBV6-5 with TRBJ1-3, with D maybe TRBD1 (6 bases). The TCR was taken from an adult in good health. CDR3 region: CASSYVRGVSGNTIYF. The CDR3 DNA is TGTGCCAGCAGTTACGTCAGGGGAGTCTCTGGAAACACCATATATTTT.